This T cell receptor beta chain was retrieved from a study of blood T cell repertoires in COVID-19. Overall study context: Sources were T cells, B-cell-depleted T cells, or PBMCs; the material itself was cDNA or gDNA.

This clone has a handful of counts. Germline values: CDR1 SGHDN, CDR2 FVKESK. The CDR3 has 16 amino acids. After removal of 4 bases from V and 6 bases from J, the junction contained 8 bases not matched to a gene. Per the study methods: Reference gene primer amplification gave estimated nucleated cell counts. Assay: immunoSEQ multiplex PCR; the TCRdb copy retains only in-frame clones and omits some. Clonal size and the V and J genes are those of that table, whereas D and trimming came from the DNA. Of approximately 110,000 clones listed, around three quarters were seen once; the top ten hold roughly 4%.

The rearrangement uses TRBV14 and TRBJ2-1; 11 bases are shared with TRBD2. The TCR was taken from a human donor in a cohort sampled during active or convalescent COVID-19. What was sequenced was peripheral blood. CDR3 sequence: CASSRRTGLAVNEQFF. CDR3 in DNA: TGTGCCAGCAGCCGCCGGACGGGACTAGCGGTCAATGAGCAGTTCTTC.